This entry concerns a single TCR beta chain. Study processing details: Estimation of nucleated cell counts was performed using reference gene primer amplification. Data came from immunoSEQ multiplex PCR; TCRdb stores just in-frame clones and leaves some out. V and J calls and clone size are copied from that table; D and trimming were computed from the DNA. Here the sample spans a few hundred thousand clones, roughly 85% being singletons. Germline loops: CDR1 MNHEY, CDR2 SVGAGI. V was cut by 0 bases and J by 1 base, with 7 bases left in between. The CDR3 length is 15 residues. The sample belongs to a study of blood T cell repertoires in COVID-19. Across the whole study: From the United States, Italy and Spain came samples of acute and convalescent COVID-19. From T cells, B-cell-depleted T cells, or PBMCs came the material, which was cDNA or gDNA.

The sequenced sample was peripheral blood. The clonotype was recovered from a woman in her 70s with COVID-19, enrolled during active disease. This chain joins TRBV6-5 and TRBJ1-3, with D unclear. CDR3 nucleotide sequence: TGTGCCAGCAGTTACTCCCGGCGGTCTGGAAACACCATATATTTT. This encodes CASSYSRRSGNTIYF.